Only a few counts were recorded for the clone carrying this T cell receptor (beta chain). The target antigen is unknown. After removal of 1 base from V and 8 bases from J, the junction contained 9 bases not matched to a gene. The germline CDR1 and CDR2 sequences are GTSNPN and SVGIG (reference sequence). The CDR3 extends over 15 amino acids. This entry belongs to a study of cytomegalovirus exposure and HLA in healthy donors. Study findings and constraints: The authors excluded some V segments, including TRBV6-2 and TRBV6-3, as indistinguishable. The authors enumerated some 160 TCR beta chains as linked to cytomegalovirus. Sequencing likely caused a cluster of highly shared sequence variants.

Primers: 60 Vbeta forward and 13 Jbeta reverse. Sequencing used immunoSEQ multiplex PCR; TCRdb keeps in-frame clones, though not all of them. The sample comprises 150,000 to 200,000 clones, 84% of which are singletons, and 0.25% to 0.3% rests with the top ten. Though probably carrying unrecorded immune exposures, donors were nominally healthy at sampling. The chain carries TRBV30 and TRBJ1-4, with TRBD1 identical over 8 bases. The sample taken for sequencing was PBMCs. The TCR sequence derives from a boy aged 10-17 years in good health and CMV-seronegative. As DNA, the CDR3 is TGTGCCTGGAGTGGGAAGGACAGGGAAGGGGAAAAACTGTTTTTT. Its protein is CAWSGKDREGEKLFF.